The T cell receptor (beta chain) described here comes from a study of technical replicates of blood from a handful of donors. Clones were sequenced by immunoSEQ multiplex PCR, and TCRdb holds only the in-frame ones, with some missing. The sample contains tens of thousands of clones, about 96% of which appear only once. Germline-derived CDR1 and CDR2 are MNHEY and SVGAGI. V lost 0 bases to trimming and J lost 7 bases; unmatched junction nucleotides: 2. The length of the CDR3 is 15 residues. The V call is TRBV6-5, the J call TRBJ1-6, with 8 bases matching TRBD1. The sample consisted of T cells isolated from PBMCs. This sequence originates from a human donor in good health. The CDR3 protein is CASSYSGTGNSPLHF. The CDR3 nucleotides are TGTGCCAGCAGTTACTCCGGGACAGGAAATTCACCCCTCCACTTT.